This is a list of T cell receptor beta chains from one sample in a study of shared clonotypes between healthy human individuals. The repertoire was sequenced with immunoSEQ multiplex PCR; TCRdb's copy has only in-frame clones and lacks some. The sample consists of 950,000 to 1,300,000 clones, approximately 70% of them appearing once. Sequencing was performed on memory CD4+ T cells sorted from blood. The receptors shown here come from a man aged 18 to 35 in good health. Each CDR3 is given with its conserved first and last residue. A D gene is named only where the DNA matches it firmly. Size is omitted from some rows. Given values are once, few, many or a class for expanded clones.

size: -; V: TRBV27; length: 16; D: -; J: TRBJ2-7; DNA: TGTGCCAGCAGTTTAGACGAGGAACGGGTGCAGTACGAGCAGTACTTC; CDR3: CASSLDEERVQYEQYF
size: -; V: TRBV2; length: 17; D: TRBD2; J: TRBJ2-4; DNA: TGTGCCAGCAGTGCGACTAGCGGGAGTGAGGCCAAAAACATTCAGTACTTC; CDR3: CASSATSGSEAKNIQYF
size: -; V: TRBV28; length: 12; D: -; J: TRBJ1-1; DNA: TGTGCCAGCAGTCTGACGAACACTGAAGCTTTCTTT; CDR3: CASSLTNTEAFF
size: -; V: TRBV18; length: 14; D: -; J: TRBJ2-7; DNA: TGTGCCAGCTCACCCGCCCAGGGGCCCTACGAGCAGTACTTC; CDR3: CASSPAQGPYEQYF
size: -; V: TRBV5-1; length: 15; D: TRBD1; J: TRBJ1-4; DNA: TGCGCCAGCAGCTTGACCCGACAGGGAGGTGAAAAACTGTTTTTT; CDR3: CASSLTRQGGEKLFF
size: -; V: TRBV4-1; length: 15; D: TRBD2; J: TRBJ2-5; DNA: TGCGCCAGCAGCCCCGCCTTACTAGCGGGGGAGACCCAGTACTTC; CDR3: CASSPALLAGETQYF
size: -; V: TRBV28; length: 12; D: TRBD1; J: TRBJ2-7; DNA: TGTGCCAGCCGGGACAGGGGGTCGGAGCAGTACTTC; CDR3: CASRDRGSEQYF
size: few; V: TRBV7-9; length: 19; D: TRBD1; J: TRBJ2-4; DNA: TGTGCCAGCAGCTTAGAAGGACAGGGGTTGGGGGTAGTCAAAAACATTCAGTACTTC; CDR3: CASSLEGQGLGVVKNIQYF
size: few; V: TRBV5-1; length: 14; D: -; J: TRBJ2-7; DNA: TGCGCCAGCAGCTTGGTGGGTAGCAGTTACGAGCAGTACTTC; CDR3: CASSLVGSSYEQYF
size: -; V: TRBV5-1; length: 15; D: TRBD2; J: TRBJ2-1; DNA: TGCGCCAGCAGCTTGGGGACTAGCGTTCGTAATGAGCAGTTCTTC; CDR3: CASSLGTSVRNEQFF
size: -; V: TRBV11-2; length: 14; D: -; J: TRBJ2-1; DNA: TGTGCCAGCAGCTTAGATCGTGGCGTAAGTGAGCAGTTCTTC; CDR3: CASSLDRGVSEQFF
size: -; V: TRBV11-2; length: 13; D: -; J: TRBJ2-6; DNA: TGTGCCAGCAGCTCCGACAGGGCCAACGTCCTGACTTTC; CDR3: CASSSDRANVLTF
size: -; V: TRBV11-2; length: 13; D: TRBD1; J: TRBJ1-2; DNA: TGTGCCAGCACCCCGGGACAGGGGTTTGGCTACACCTTC; CDR3: CASTPGQGFGYTF
size: once; V: TRBV28; length: 14; D: -; J: TRBJ1-5; DNA: TGTGCCAGCAGTATGCAATTGGGCGGTCAGCCCCAGCATTTT; CDR3: CASSMQLGGQPQHF
size: -; V: TRBV2; length: 14; D: -; J: TRBJ2-1; DNA: TGTGCCAGTTCCCCTGGGGGTACCTACAATGAGCAGTTCTTC; CDR3: CASSPGGTYNEQFF
size: many; V: TRBV4-2; length: 16; D: -; J: TRBJ1-4; DNA: TGTGCCAGCAGCCAAGGCCTCGCGGGGTACGCCGAAAAACTGTTTTTT; CDR3: CASSQGLAGYAEKLFF
size: few; V: TRBV28; length: 13; D: -; J: TRBJ1-2; DNA: TGTGCCAGTAAGGGCGAGGGAGCTTATGGCTACACCTTC; CDR3: CASKGEGAYGYTF
size: -; V: TRBV10-3; length: 12; D: TRBD1; J: TRBJ1-2; DNA: TGTGCCTCATTGAGGGGGACAGATGGCTACACCTTC; CDR3: CASLRGTDGYTF
size: -; V: TRBV2; length: 13; D: -; J: TRBJ1-6; DNA: TGTGCCAGCGGGTACAGGGAGGATTCACCCCTCCACTTT; CDR3: CASGYREDSPLHF
size: -; V: TRBV10-3; length: 15; D: -; J: TRBJ2-6; DNA: TGTGCCACGCAGTCCGAGGGGGGCGGGGCCAACGTCCTGACTTTC; CDR3: CATQSEGGGANVLTF